This TCR beta chain was captured in a study of control samples from healthy donors and cancer patients. The V gene's germline CDR1 is SEHNR and CDR2 FQNEAQ (reference sequence). The CDR3 extends over 14 amino acids. V was cut by 1 base and J by 7 bases, with 13 bases left in between. Libraries were prepared by immunoSEQ multiplex PCR; TCRdb keeps only in-frame clonotypes and omits some of them. The sample lists around 70,000 clones, around 80% occurring once. The chain combines TRBV7-9 with TRBJ2-5, with D hard to call. The receptor was derived from a man aged 60 to 75 in good health. Specimen: blood. CDR3 sequence: CASSLVSPPLTQYF. CDR3 nucleotides: TGTGCCAGCAGCTTAGTCAGCCCCCCATTGACCCAGTACTTC. Complete variable domain (other parts from reference TRBV7-9 and TRBJ2-5): DTGVSQNPRHKITKRGQNVTFRCDPISEHNRLYWYRQTLGQGPEFLTYFQNEAQLEKSRLLSDRFSAERPKGSFSTLEIQRTEQGDSAMYLCASSLVSPPLTQYFGPGTRLLVL.